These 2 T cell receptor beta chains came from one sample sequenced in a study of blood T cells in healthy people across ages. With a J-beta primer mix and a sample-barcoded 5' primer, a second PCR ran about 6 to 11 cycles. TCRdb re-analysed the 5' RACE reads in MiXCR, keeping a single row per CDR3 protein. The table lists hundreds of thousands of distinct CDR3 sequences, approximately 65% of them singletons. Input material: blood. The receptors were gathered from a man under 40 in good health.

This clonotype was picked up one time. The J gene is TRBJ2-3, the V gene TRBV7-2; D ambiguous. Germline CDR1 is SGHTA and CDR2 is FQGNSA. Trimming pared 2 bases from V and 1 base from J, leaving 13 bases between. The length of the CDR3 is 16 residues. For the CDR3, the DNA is TGTGCCAGCAGCTTACAAGTCGGCCGTGGCACAGATACGCAGTATTTT. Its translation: CASSLQVGRGTDTQYF.

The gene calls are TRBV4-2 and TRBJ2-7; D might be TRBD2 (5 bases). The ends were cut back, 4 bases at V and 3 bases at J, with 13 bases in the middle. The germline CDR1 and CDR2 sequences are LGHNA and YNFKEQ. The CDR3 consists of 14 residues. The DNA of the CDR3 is TGTGCCAGCAGCCCAGATGCAGGAGGCTACGAGCAGTACTTC. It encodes CASSPDAGGYEQYF.